This TCR beta chain derives from a study of early T cells in non-severe SARS-CoV-2 infection. On the study more broadly: Sequencing used unsorted whole-blood bulk RNA, so chains lack pairing. Regarding the study as a whole: Matching against VDJdb likely underestimated virus-specific expansions, favoring anti-spike CD8.

Each cDNA molecule carried a unique molecular identifier. TCRdb reanalysed the 5' RACE reads using MiXCR and keeps one entry per CDR3 protein. The repertoire includes 60,000 or so distinct CDR3 sequences, 7% to 10% of them detected once, and less than 25% sits in the top ten. This clonotype occurred many times. Its cognate antigen is unknown. The germline V and J ends were trimmed by 7 bases and 4 bases, with 22 bases remaining between them. In germline, CDR1 is PRHDT, CDR2 FYEKMQ (reference sequence). This CDR3 is built from 16 residues. This chain uses TRBV13 with TRBJ1-1, with D possibly TRBD1 on 6 matching bases. Sequenced: whole blood. The receptor was derived from an adult who was a healthcare worker with PCR-confirmed SARS-CoV-2 infection or an uninfected control (not recorded which). CDR3 coding DNA: TGTGCCAGCAATATAGGGGTGGCAGGGGTGGGCACTGAAGCTTTCTTT. Protein product: CASNIGVAGVGTEAFF.